Sequencing of this T cell receptor (beta chain) was carried out in a study of blood T cell repertoires in COVID-19. This CDR3 has 15 residues. Germline V gene data show CDR1 as SGDLS and CDR2 as YYNGEE. Trimming took 4 bases from V and 1 from J; bases not matched to a gene: 7. TCRdb's copy holds only in-frame clones and misses some; the assay was immunoSEQ multiplex PCR. The sample carries 130,000 or so clones, approximately 90% recorded once. The TCR was taken from a man aged 35-49 years with acute or convalescent COVID-19. The sequencing sample was made of peripheral blood. The V gene is TRBV9, the J gene TRBJ1-2; 7 nucleotides agree with TRBD1. This CDR3 reads CASSPRDSLNYGYTF. CDR3 in DNA: TGTGCCAGCAGCCCCCGGGACAGCCTTAACTATGGCTACACCTTC. Full variable domain (rest looked up from reference TRBV9 and TRBJ1-2): DSGVTQTPKHLITATGQRVTLRCSPRSGDLSVYWYQQSLDQGLQFLIQYYNGEERAKGNILERFSAQQFPDLHSELNLSSLELGDSALYFCASSPRDSLNYGYTFGSGTRLTVV.